This TCR beta chain was identified during a study of technical replicates of blood from several donors. Some clones are missing from TCRdb's copy, which holds only in-frame ones; the method was immunoSEQ multiplex PCR. The table lists about 83,000 clones, 92% of them singletons. The CDR3 totals 14 residues. V lost 1 base and J lost 7, with 11 bases in between. Looked up from germline, CDR1 is SGHTS and CDR2 is YDEGEE. This TCR derives from a human donor in good health. The chain carries TRBV5-8 and TRBJ1-4; D is unclear. The sample taken for sequencing was T cells isolated from PBMCs. As DNA, the CDR3 is TGTGCCAGCAGCTTGCGGCAGGTTCCTGAAAAACTGTTTTTT. It translates to CASSLRQVPEKLFF.